The T cell receptor beta chain under discussion was sequenced for a study of blood T cells in healthy people across ages. Study-wide background: In model experiments, template switching was able to capture about one barcoded beta molecule for every two T cells that were present. The study, taken as a whole, reports: Long-lived donors carried more naive CD4+ cells and greater diversity than aged donors. Researchers said unsorted PBMCs prevented a conclusive naive versus antigen-experienced comparison.

The V end lost 1 base, the J end lost 5 bases, and 13 bases lay between the germline ends. The CDR3 totals 14 residues. CDR1 and CDR2 (germline): SGHRS, YFSETQ. On this clonotype itself: Its antigen is undetermined.

Alongside a J-beta primer mix, a sample-barcoded 5' primer served in a second PCR lasting about 7 to 11 cycles. No fewer than 3 million CDR3-containing paired-end reads came from each sample. TCRdb re-analysed the 5' RACE reads in MiXCR, keeping a single row per CDR3 protein. The table shows fewer than 1,000,000 distinct CDR3 sequences, with more than 35% occurring only once. The chain employs TRBV5-1 and TRBJ2-7, with D possibly matching TRBD2 (6 bases). The sequenced sample was blood. The receptor's source is a man older than 75 in good health. The CDR3 loop reads CASSLLGGNNEQYF. The DNA of the CDR3 is TGCGCCAGCAGCTTGCTCGGAGGGAACAACGAGCAGTACTTC.